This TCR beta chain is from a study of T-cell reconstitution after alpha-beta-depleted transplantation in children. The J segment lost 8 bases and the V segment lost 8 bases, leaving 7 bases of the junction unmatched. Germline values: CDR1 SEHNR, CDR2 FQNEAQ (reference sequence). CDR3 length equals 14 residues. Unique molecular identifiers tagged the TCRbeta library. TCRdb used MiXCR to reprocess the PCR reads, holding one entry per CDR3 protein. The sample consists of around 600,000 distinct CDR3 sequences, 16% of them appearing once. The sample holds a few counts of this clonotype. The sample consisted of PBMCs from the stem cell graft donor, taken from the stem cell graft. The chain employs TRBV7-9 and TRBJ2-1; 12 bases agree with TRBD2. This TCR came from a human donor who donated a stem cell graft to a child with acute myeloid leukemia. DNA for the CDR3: TGTGCCAGCCAGCTAGCGGGGGGGCTTGATGAGCAGTTCTTC. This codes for CASQLAGGLDEQFF.